These 23 T cell receptor beta chains were all obtained from the same sample, sequenced in a study of control samples from healthy donors and cancer patients. Sequencing was performed with immunoSEQ multiplex PCR; in TCRdb, only in-frame clones are kept and a portion is missing. This sample has approximately 170,000 clones, with 90% to 95% found just once. Input material: blood. All receptors come from a woman aged 25 to 39 in good health.

The rearrangement uses TRBV12-3 or TRBV12-4 and TRBJ2-1; D unclear. V gave up 5 bases and J gave up 8 bases, with 10 bases separating them. There are 12 residues in the CDR3. The CDR3 DNA sequence: TGTGCCAGCAGTCCTCGTTGGTATGAGCAGTTCTTC. Amino acids: CASSPRWYEQFF.

On this clone itself: Other DNA sequences of this sample code for an identical CDR3. The rearrangement uses TRBV6-1 and TRBJ2-3; 10 bases map to TRBD2. The CDR3 length is 15 residues. Germline CDR1 is MNHNS and CDR2 is SASEGT. The trim removed 0 bases at V and 4 bases at J, leaving 1 base unmatched. CDR3 residues: CASSEAAGGPDTQYF. Here the CDR3 DNA reads TGTGCCAGCAGTGAAGCAGCGGGAGGGCCAGATACGCAGTATTTT.

The chain has TRBV19 and TRBJ2-7; the match to TRBD2 covers 10 bases. The V gene's germline CDR1 is LNHDA and CDR2 SQIVND (reference sequence). V trimming: 3 bases; J trimming: 2 bases; junction bases outside the gene matches: 4. This CDR3 has 15 amino acids. CDR3 loop: CASSISSGGTYEQYF. CDR3 DNA: TGTGCCAGTAGTATTTCTAGCGGGGGCACCTACGAGCAGTACTTC.

This clone turned up a few times. The rearrangement joins TRBV15 to TRBJ2-7, with 8 bases aligning to TRBD1. CDR1 and CDR2 (germline): LNHNV, YYDKDF (reference sequence). The CDR3 totals 15 residues. Trimming took 3 bases from V and 3 from J; bases not matched to a gene: 7. Here the CDR3 DNA reads TGTGCCACCAGCAGTGGAGACAGGGGAGGCTACGAGCAGTACTTC. Amino acid sequence: CATSSGDRGGYEQYF.

This sequence joins TRBV11-3 and TRBJ2-4; D not certain. CDR1 is SGHNT and CDR2 is YENEEA in the germline V gene. This CDR3 is 13 amino acids long. V was shortened by 0 bases and J by 7 bases, with 7 bases between the two germline ends. The CDR3 reads CASSLDRSNIQYF. The CDR3 nucleotides read TGTGCCAGCAGCTTAGATCGGTCTAACATTCAGTACTTC. Variable domain in full (rest from reference TRBV11-3 and TRBJ2-4): EAGVVQSPRYKIIEKKQPVAFWCNPISGHNTLYWYLQNLGQGPELLIRYENEEAVDDSQLPKDRFSAERLKGVDSTLKIQPAELGDSAVYLCASSLDRSNIQYFGAGTRLSVL.

V usage is TRBV9 and J usage is TRBJ2-7; a possible D gene is TRBD2 (6 bases). The CDR3 consists of 15 residues. Deletions cut 4 bases from V and 5 bases from J, with 19 bases between. In germline, CDR1 is SGDLS, CDR2 YYNGEE. CDR3: CASSPWDSAGHEQYF. The CDR3 DNA is TGTGCCAGCAGCCCCTGGGACTCCGCGGGACACGAGCAGTACTTC.

The chain links TRBV18 to TRBJ2-7; TRBD1 aligns across 7 bases. Per the germline V gene, CDR1 is KGHSH and CDR2 is LQKENI. J was trimmed by 6 bases and V by 0 bases; bases with no gene match: 5. The CDR3 has 14 amino acids. The CDR3 protein is CASSPPTGKFEQYF. CDR3 in DNA: TGTGCCAGCTCACCACCGACAGGGAAGTTCGAGCAGTACTTC.

V usage is TRBV3-1 (or the pseudogene TRBV3-2) and J usage is TRBJ2-1; 8 bases line up with TRBD2. Germline loops: CDR1 LGHDT, CDR2 YNNKEL (reference sequence). J gave up 6 bases and V 3 bases, and 4 bases lay outside the gene matches. This CDR3 spans 14 amino acids. The CDR3 DNA reads TGTGCCAGCAGCCACCGGGAGGGATTCAATGAGCAGTTCTTC. This codes for CASSHREGFNEQFF.

The chain uses TRBV5-1 and TRBJ1-4, with D unclear. The germline CDR1 and CDR2 sequences are SGHRS and YFSETQ. The CDR3 runs 13 residues. Trimming removed 3 bases at V and 7 bases at J, with 10 bases between. The CDR3 region has the DNA TGCGCCAGCAGCTGGGGAGGAGGTGAAAAACTGTTTTTT. Protein sequence: CASSWGGGEKLFF. Looking up the rest from reference TRBV5-1 and TRBJ1-4 gives the full variable domain: KAGVTQTPRYLIKTRGQQVTLSCSPISGHRSVSWYQQTPGQGLQFLFEYFSETQRNKGNFPGRFSGRQFSNSRSEMNVSTLELGDSALYLCASSWGGGEKLFFGSGTQLSVL.

This clone was found once. The chain is built from TRBV6-6 and TRBJ1-3; D unclear. Germline CDR1 reads MNHNY; CDR2 reads SVGAGI (reference sequence). Between the trimmed V and J ends, which lost 10 bases and 1 base, there was a span of 5 bases. The length of the CDR3 is 11 residues. As DNA, the CDR3 is TGTGCCACCCTTTCTGGAAACACCATATATTTT. This gives the protein CATLSGNTIYF.

The CDR3 nucleotides read TGTGCCACCAGCGGAGGACTAGCGGGAGTAGATGAGCAGTTCTTC. It is translated as CATSGGLAGVDEQFF. The gene calls are TRBV15 and TRBJ2-1; 13 nucleotides agree with TRBD2. The CDR3 has 15 residues. Trimming cost V 5 bases and J 8 bases; bases outside gene matches: 6. The germline V gene has CDR1 LNHNV and CDR2 YYDKDF (reference sequence).

This clone was seen only once. The chain carries TRBV12-3 or TRBV12-4 and TRBJ2-7; 7 bases are shared with TRBD1. The CDR3 is 12 residues long. The V segment lost 10 bases and the J segment 7 bases; nucleotides outside the gene matches: 10. In nucleotides, the CDR3 is TGTGCCACCCGACAGGGTCCGGGAGAGCAGTACTTC. Translated: CATRQGPGEQYF.

A word on this clone: One end of the junction is discordant with germline, which a read error may explain. The V and J genes are TRBV28 and TRBJ2-3; 8 positions match TRBD2. The CDR3 contains 13 residues. CDR1 is MDHEN and CDR2 is SYDVKM in the germline V gene. Here the CDR3 DNA reads TGTGCCAGCAGTAGGACTAGCAAAGATACGCAGTATTTT. Translated: CASSRTSKDTQYF.

The chain employs TRBV6-1 and TRBJ2-5; D possibly uses TRBD1 or TRBD2 (5 bases each). V shed 2 bases and J shed 4 bases, with 11 bases lying between them. The germline CDR1 and CDR2 sequences are MNHNS and SASEGT. The CDR3 has 14 residues. CDR3 amino acids: CASSEWGWRETQYF. The CDR3 DNA reads as TGTGCCAGCAGTGAATGGGGGTGGCGAGAGACCCAGTACTTC.

V is TRBV19 and J is TRBJ1-1; 10 bases align to TRBD1. The CDR3 is made up of 15 amino acids. After removal of 8 bases from V and 0 bases from J, the junction contained 6 bases not matched to a gene. The germline V gene encodes CDR1 LNHDA and CDR2 SQIVND (reference sequence). CDR3 in amino acids: CASQLGTGVNTEAFF. CDR3 DNA: TGTGCCAGTCAGCTCGGGACAGGGGTGAACACTGAAGCTTTCTTT.

The chain couples TRBV11-3 to TRBJ2-7; D uncertain. There are 13 residues in the CDR3. Germline CDR1 SGHNT, CDR2 YENEEA. The V gene lost 5 bases and the J gene lost 5 bases, with 13 bases spanning the gap. The CDR3, as DNA: TGTGCCAGCAGCGACTTCACGTCCAACGAGCAGTACTTC. Translation gives CASSDFTSNEQYF.

This chain connects TRBV28 to TRBJ1-1, with TRBD1 as a possible D gene (6 bases). This CDR3 comprises 17 residues. Per the germline V gene, CDR1 is MDHEN and CDR2 is SYDVKM. The V gene lost 5 bases and the J gene lost 0 bases, with 19 bases spanning the gap. The CDR3 DNA follows: TGTGCCAGCAGTCCGCGGGGTTGGGGGCGGATGAACACTGAAGCTTTCTTT. Translated, it gives CASSPRGWGRMNTEAFF.

The genes are TRBV6-5 and TRBJ1-1, with D perhaps matching TRBD1 (5 bases). The CDR3 sequence is 14 residues long. V was shortened by 2 bases and J by 3 bases, with 10 bases between the two germline ends. Germline assignment: CDR1 MNHEY and CDR2 SVGAGI. CDR3 sequence: CASSYVVGDTEAFF. The CDR3 region has the DNA TGTGCCAGCAGTTACGTCGTGGGGGACACTGAAGCTTTCTTT.

The chain has TRBV12-3 or TRBV12-4 and TRBJ2-5; D is unresolved. The CDR3 is 13 residues long. V shed 4 bases and J shed 2 bases, with 8 bases lying between them. The CDR3 DNA sequence: TGTGCCAGCAGTTACCCCCCTCAAGAGACCCAGTACTTC. It encodes CASSYPPQETQYF.

The chain couples TRBV4-2 to TRBJ1-1, with a possible D match to TRBD1 (6 bases). V was pared by 4 bases and J by 1 base, with 13 bases between. The V gene's germline CDR1 is LGHNA and CDR2 YNFKEQ. The CDR3 spans 15 residues. CDR3: CASSLRQDANTEAFF. The CDR3, as DNA: TGTGCCAGCAGCCTCCGACAGGACGCGAACACTGAAGCTTTCTTT.

V gene TRBV25-1 combines with J gene TRBJ1-5; unclear D gene. Germline V gives CDR1 MGHDK, CDR2 SYGVNS. The CDR3 runs 12 residues. V shed 6 bases and J shed 9 bases, with 12 bases lying between them. The CDR3 reads CASRPNSGPQHF. For the CDR3, the DNA is TGTGCCAGCAGACCAAACTCAGGGCCCCAGCATTTT.

The J gene is TRBJ1-3, the V gene TRBV4-1; D not certain. The germline V gene encodes CDR1 MGHRA and CDR2 YSYEKL. This CDR3 contains 15 residues. V was trimmed by 4 bases and J by 3 bases, leaving 13 bases between them. In DNA, the CDR3 is TGCGCCAGCAGCCCTCAGGTGGCTCTTGGAAACACCATATATTTT. Its translation is CASSPQVALGNTIYF.

The rearrangement uses TRBV3-1 (or the pseudogene TRBV3-2) and TRBJ2-3; perhaps TRBD1 as D (6 bases). Germline CDR1 is LGHDT and CDR2 is YNNKEL (reference sequence). Trimming removed 2 bases from V and 1 base from J, with 7 bases in between. This CDR3 comprises 14 residues. CDR3 residues: CASSQPGGTDTQYF. CDR3 nucleotide sequence: TGTGCCAGCAGCCAACCAGGGGGCACAGATACGCAGTATTTT.